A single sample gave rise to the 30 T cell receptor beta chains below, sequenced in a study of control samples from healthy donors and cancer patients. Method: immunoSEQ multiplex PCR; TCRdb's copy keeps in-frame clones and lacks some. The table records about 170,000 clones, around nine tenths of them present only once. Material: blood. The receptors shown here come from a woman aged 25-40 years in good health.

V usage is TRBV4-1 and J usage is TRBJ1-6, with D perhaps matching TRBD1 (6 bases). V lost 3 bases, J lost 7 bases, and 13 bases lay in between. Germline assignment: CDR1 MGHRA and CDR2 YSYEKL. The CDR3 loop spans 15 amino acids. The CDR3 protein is CASSQGGASNSPLHF. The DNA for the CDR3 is TGCGCCAGCAGCCAGGGGGGGGCCTCGAATTCACCCCTCCACTTT.

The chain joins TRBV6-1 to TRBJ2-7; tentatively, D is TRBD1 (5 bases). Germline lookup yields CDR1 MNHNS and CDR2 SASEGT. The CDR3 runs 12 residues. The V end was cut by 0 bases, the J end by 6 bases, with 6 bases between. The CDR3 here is CASSEAGLEQYF. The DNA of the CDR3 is TGTGCCAGCAGTGAAGCGGGGCTCGAGCAGTACTTC.

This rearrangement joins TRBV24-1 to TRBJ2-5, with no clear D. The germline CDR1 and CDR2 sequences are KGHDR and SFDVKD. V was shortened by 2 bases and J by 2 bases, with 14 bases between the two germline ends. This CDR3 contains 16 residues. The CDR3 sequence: CATSDSRHYRQETQYF. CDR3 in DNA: TGTGCCACCAGTGATTCCAGACACTACCGACAAGAGACCCAGTACTTC.

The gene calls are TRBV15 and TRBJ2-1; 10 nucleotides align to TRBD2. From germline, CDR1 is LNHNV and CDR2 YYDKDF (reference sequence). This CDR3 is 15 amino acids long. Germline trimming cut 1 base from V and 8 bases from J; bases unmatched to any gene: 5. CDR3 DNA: TGTGCCACCAGCAGAGTTAGCGGGAGGACCGATGAGCAGTTCTTC. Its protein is CATSRVSGRTDEQFF. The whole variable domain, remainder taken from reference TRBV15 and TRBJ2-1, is DAMVIQNPRYQVTQFGKPVTLSCSQTLNHNVMYWYQQKSSQAPKLLFHYYDKDFNNEADTPDNFQSRRPNTSFCFLDIRSPGLGDTAMYLCATSRVSGRTDEQFFGPGTRLTVL.

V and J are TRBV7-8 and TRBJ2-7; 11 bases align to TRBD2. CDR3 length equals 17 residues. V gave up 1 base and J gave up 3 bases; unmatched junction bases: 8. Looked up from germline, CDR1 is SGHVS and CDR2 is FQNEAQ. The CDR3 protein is CASSLGTGTSGLYEQYF. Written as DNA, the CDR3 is TGTGCCAGCAGCTTAGGGACAGGGACTAGCGGACTCTACGAGCAGTACTTC.

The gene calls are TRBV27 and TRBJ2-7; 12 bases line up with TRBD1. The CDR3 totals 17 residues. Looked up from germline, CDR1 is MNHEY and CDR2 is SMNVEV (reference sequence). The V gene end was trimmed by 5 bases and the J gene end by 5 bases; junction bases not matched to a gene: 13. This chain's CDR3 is CASSPSHRDRGLNEQYV. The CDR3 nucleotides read TGTGCCAGCAGTCCTTCCCACAGGGACAGGGGGCTAAACGAGCAGTACGTC.

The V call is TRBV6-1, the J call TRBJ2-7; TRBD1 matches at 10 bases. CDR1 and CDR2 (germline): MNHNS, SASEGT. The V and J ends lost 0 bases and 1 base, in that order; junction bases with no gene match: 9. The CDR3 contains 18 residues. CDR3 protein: CASSEAGDRGELSYEQYV. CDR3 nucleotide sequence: TGTGCCAGCAGTGAAGCTGGGGACAGGGGTGAGTTGTCCTACGAGCAGTACGTC.

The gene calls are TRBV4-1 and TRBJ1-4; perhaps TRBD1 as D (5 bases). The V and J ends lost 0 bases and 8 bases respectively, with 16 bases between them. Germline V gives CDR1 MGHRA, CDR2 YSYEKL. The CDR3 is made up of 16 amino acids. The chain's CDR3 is CASSQDPGGGGEKLFF. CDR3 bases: TGCGCCAGCAGCCAAGATCCTGGGGGAGGAGGGGAAAAACTGTTTTTT.

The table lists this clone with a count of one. The CDR3 protein is CASSGRRGPDADTQYF. CDR3 in DNA: TGCGCCAGCAGTGGAAGGCGCGGGCCGGACGCAGATACGCAGTATTTT. This chain connects TRBV10-1 to TRBJ2-3; a possible D gene is TRBD2 (5 bases). The CDR3 extends over 16 amino acids. The V gene lost 4 bases and the J gene lost 4 bases, with 18 bases spanning the gap. Germline CDR1 is WNHNN and CDR2 is SYGVQD (reference sequence).

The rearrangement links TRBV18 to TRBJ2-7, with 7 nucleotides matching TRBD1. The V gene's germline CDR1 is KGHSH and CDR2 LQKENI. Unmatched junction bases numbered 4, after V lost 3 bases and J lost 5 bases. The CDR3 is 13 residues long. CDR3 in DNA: TGTGCCAGCTCACCGACAGGGCTTAACGAGCAGTACTTC. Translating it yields CASSPTGLNEQYF.

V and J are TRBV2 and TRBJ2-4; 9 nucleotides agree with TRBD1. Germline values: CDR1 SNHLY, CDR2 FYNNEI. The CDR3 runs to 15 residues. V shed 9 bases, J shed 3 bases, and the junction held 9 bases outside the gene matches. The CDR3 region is CARSGTGYGKNIQYF. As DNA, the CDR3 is TGTGCCAGATCCGGGACAGGGTATGGCAAAAACATTCAGTACTTC.

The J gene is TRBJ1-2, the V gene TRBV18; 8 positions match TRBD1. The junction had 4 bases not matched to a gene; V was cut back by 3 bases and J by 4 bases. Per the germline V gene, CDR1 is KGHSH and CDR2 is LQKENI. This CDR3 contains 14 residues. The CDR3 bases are TGTGCCAGCTCACCCGGGACAGGCCTCTATGGCTACACCTTC. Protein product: CASSPGTGLYGYTF.

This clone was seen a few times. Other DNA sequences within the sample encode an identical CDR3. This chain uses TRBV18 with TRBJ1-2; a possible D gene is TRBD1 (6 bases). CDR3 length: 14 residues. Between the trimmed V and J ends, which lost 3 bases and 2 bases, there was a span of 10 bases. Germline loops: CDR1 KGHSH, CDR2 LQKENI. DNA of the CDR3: TGTGCCAGCTCACCCGGTACAGGGAACTATGGCTACACCTTC. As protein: CASSPGTGNYGYTF.

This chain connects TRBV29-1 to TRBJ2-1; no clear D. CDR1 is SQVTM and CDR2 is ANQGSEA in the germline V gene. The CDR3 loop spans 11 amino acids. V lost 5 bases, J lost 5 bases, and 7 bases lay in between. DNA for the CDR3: TGCAGCGTTTTGGCCGACAATGAGCAGTTCTTC. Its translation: CSVLADNEQFF.

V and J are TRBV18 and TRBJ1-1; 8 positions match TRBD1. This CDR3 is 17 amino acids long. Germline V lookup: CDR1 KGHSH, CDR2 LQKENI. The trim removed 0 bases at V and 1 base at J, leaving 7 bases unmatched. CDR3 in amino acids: CASSPPGQGARNTEAFF. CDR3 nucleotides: TGTGCCAGCTCACCACCGGGCCAGGGGGCTAGGAACACTGAAGCTTTCTTT.

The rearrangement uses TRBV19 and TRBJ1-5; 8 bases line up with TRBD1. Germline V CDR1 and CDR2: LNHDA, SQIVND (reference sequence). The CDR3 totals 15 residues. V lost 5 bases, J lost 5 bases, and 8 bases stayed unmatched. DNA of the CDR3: TGTGCCAGTAGTCCGATAGGACAGGGTGATCAGCCCCAGCATTTT. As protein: CASSPIGQGDQPQHF.

Here the CDR3 reads CASSQGGLQETQYF. In DNA, the CDR3 is TGTGCCAGTAGTCAGGGCGGATTACAAGAGACCCAGTACTTC. The V and J genes are TRBV19 and TRBJ2-5, with a tentative D call TRBD1 (5 bases). V lost 5 bases, J lost 2 bases, and 12 bases lay in between. This CDR3 is built from 14 residues. Per the germline V gene, CDR1 is LNHDA and CDR2 is SQIVND (reference sequence). Using reference TRBV19 and TRBJ2-5 for the parts outside the CDR3, the full variable domain is DGGITQSPKYLFRKEGQNVTLSCEQNLNHDAMYWYRQDPGQGLRLIYYSQIVNDFQKGDIAEGYSVSREKKESFPLTVTSAQKNPTAFYLCASSQGGLQETQYFGPGTRLLVL.

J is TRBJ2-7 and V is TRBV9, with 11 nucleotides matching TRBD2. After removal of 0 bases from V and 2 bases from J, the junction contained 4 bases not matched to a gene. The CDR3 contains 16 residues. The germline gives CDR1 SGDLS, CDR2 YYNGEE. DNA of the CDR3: TGTGCCAGCAGCGTAGGACTAGCGGGAACAACCTACGAGCAGTACTTC. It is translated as CASSVGLAGTTYEQYF.

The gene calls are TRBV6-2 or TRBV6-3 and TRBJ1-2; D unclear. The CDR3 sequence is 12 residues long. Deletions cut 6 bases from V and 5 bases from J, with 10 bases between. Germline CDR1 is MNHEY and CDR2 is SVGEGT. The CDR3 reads CASSAGRYGYTF. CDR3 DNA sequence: TGTGCCAGCAGCGCAGGTCGGTATGGCTACACCTTC.

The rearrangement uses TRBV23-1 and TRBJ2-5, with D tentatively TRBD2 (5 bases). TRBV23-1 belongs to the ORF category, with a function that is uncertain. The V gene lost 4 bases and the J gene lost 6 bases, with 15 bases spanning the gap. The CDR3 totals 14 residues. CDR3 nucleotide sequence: TGCGCCAGCAGTCCCCCGTCGGACTCCCAGACCCAGTACTTC. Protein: CASSPPSDSQTQYF.

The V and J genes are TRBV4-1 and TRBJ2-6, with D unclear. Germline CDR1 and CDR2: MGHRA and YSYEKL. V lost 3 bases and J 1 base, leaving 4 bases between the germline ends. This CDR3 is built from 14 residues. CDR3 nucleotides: TGCGCCAGCAGCCAGGATTCTGGGGCCAACGTCCTGACTTTC. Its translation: CASSQDSGANVLTF.

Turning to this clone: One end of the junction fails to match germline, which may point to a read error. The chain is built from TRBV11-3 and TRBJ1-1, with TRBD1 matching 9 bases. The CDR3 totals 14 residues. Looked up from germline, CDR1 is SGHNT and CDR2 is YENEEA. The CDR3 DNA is TGTGCCAGCAGCTTAGTACGGACAGGGGCCCAAGGTCTCTTT. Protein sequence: CASSLVRTGAQGLF.

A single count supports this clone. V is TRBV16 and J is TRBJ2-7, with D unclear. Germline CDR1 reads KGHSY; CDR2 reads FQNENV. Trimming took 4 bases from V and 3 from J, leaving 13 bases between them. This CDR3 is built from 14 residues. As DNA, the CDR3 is TGTGCCAGCAGCCTCGGATTGGACGGCTACGAGCAGTACTTC. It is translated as CASSLGLDGYEQYF.

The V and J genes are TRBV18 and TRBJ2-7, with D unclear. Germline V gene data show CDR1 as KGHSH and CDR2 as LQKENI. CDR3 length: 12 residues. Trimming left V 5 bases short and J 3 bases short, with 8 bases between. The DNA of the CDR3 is TGTGCCAGCTCAAACTCTCGCTACGAGCAGTACTTC. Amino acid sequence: CASSNSRYEQYF. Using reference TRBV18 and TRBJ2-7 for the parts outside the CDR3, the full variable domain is NAGVMQNPRHLVRRRGQEARLRCSPMKGHSHVYWYRQLPEEGLKFMVYLQKENIIDESGMPKERFSAEFPKEGPSILRIQQVVRGDSAAYFCASSNSRYEQYFGPGTRLTVT.

The CDR3 is CASSRVFGGQGAVSTF. The CDR3 DNA reads TGTGCCAGCAGCAGGGTATTCGGTGGACAGGGGGCTGTCAGTACCTTC. V is TRBV11-2 and J is TRBJ1-2; 11 positions agree with TRBD1. Trimming removed 5 bases from V and 14 bases from J; junction bases left unmatched: 19. Germline CDR1 reads SGHAT; CDR2 reads FQNNGV. This CDR3 comprises 16 residues.

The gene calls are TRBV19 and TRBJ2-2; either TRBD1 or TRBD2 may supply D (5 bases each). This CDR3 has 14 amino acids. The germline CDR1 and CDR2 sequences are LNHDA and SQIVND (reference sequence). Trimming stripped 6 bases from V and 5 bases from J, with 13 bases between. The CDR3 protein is CASRGTELTGELFF. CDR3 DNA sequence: TGTGCCAGTAGGGGGACGGAGTTAACCGGGGAGCTGTTTTTT.

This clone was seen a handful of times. CDR3 sequence (DNA): TGTGCCAGCAGCGGGTGGGGGAATAGCAATCAGCCCCAGCATTTT. Its translation: CASSGWGNSNQPQHF. The rearrangement uses TRBV7-9 and TRBJ1-5; D is possibly TRBD1 (5 bases). The CDR3 is made up of 15 amino acids. Germline CDR1 and CDR2: SEHNR and FQNEAQ (reference sequence). Trimming left V 5 bases short and J 0 bases short, with 11 bases between.

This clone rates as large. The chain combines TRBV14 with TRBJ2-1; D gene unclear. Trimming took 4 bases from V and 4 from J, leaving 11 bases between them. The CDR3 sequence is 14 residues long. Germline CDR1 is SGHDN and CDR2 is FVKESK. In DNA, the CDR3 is TGTGCCAGCAGCCCTCAAGCCGGATACAATGAGCAGTTCTTC. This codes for CASSPQAGYNEQFF.

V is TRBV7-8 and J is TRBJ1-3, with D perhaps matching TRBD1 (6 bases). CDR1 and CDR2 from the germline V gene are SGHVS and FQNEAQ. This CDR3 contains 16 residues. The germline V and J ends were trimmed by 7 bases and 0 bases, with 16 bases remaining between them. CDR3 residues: CASTEGGHLSGNTIYF. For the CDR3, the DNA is TGTGCCAGCACCGAGGGGGGACACCTCTCTGGAAACACCATATATTTT.

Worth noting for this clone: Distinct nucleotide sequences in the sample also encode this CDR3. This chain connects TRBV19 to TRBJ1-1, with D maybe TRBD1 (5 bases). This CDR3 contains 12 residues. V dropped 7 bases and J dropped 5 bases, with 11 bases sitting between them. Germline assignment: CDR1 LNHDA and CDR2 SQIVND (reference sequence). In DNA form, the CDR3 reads TGTGCCAGTAAACGGGGCGGGACTGAAGCTTTCTTT. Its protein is CASKRGGTEAFF.